Listed here are 22 T cell receptor beta chains from one sample, sequenced in a study of cytomegalovirus exposure and HLA in healthy donors. Primers for the PCR totalled 60 Vbeta and 13 Jbeta. Using immunoSEQ multiplex PCR, the repertoire was profiled, and TCRdb retains in-frame clones only, with some absent. Its listing shows approximately 130,000 clones. Input material: PBMCs. These TCRs come from a woman aged 60-75 years in good health and CMV-seronegative.

This chain links TRBV18 with TRBJ1-1, with 10 bases identical to TRBD1. Germline CDR1 KGHSH, CDR2 LQKENI. CDR3 length equals 18 residues. Germline trimming cut 5 bases from V and 3 bases from J; bases unmatched to any gene: 15. The DNA of the CDR3 is TGTGCCAGCTCAGAACGGACAGGGGGGCATTTCGGAGACACTGAAGCTTTCTTT. Translation gives CASSERTGGHFGDTEAFF.

The V and J genes are TRBV15 and TRBJ1-5; D possibly corresponds to TRBD1 (6 bases). The CDR3 has 20 residues. In germline, CDR1 is LNHNV, CDR2 YYDKDF (reference sequence). Trimming took 0 bases from V and 7 from J, leaving 28 bases between them. CDR3 sequence: CATSRDGFGGALWVPQPQHF. CDR3 nucleotides: TGTGCCACCAGCAGAGATGGTTTTGGGGGCGCGTTGTGGGTCCCCCAGCCCCAGCATTTT.

This sequence joins TRBV6-1 and TRBJ2-7, with a possible D match to TRBD2 (6 bases). Trimming removed 1 base at V and 3 bases at J, with 13 bases between. This CDR3 is built from 15 residues. CDR1 and CDR2 from the germline V gene are MNHNS and SASEGT. CDR3 in DNA: TGTGCCAGCAGTGAAGAGGCAGGGAGGTACTACGAGCAGTACTTC. Translated: CASSEEAGRYYEQYF.

The chain is built from TRBV20-1 and TRBJ2-4; D is unclear. Trimming pared 0 bases from V and 7 bases from J, leaving 4 bases between. CDR1 DFQATT and CDR2 SNEGSKA come from the germline V gene (reference sequence). CDR3 length equals 11 residues. The CDR3 loop reads CSARDMNIQYF. DNA for the CDR3: TGCAGTGCTAGAGATATGAACATTCAGTACTTC.

This chain joins TRBV5-1 and TRBJ2-2; D is possibly TRBD2 (5 bases). The CDR3 has 15 residues. Between the trimmed V and J ends, which lost 4 bases and 5 bases, there was a span of 15 bases. CDR1 SGHRS and CDR2 YFSETQ come from the germline V gene. The CDR3 loop is CASSQQPGGTGELFF. CDR3 nucleotides: TGCGCCAGCAGCCAGCAGCCAGGCGGGACCGGGGAGCTGTTTTTT.

The rearrangement uses TRBV10-1 and TRBJ2-5, with D uncertain. The CDR3 loop spans 10 amino acids. CDR1 and CDR2 (germline): WNHNN, SYGVQD (reference sequence). Trimming took 9 bases from V and 5 from J, leaving 7 bases between them. The CDR3 DNA reads as TGCGCCAGTATCAGGGAGACCCAGTACTTC. This translates into CASIRETQYF.

The genes are TRBV18 and TRBJ1-1; D uncertain. Germline V gene lookup returns CDR1 KGHSH and CDR2 LQKENI. This CDR3 is built from 19 residues. Trimming shortened V by 2 bases and J by 5 bases, and 27 bases separated the two germline ends. Here the CDR3 reads CASSPFIPDPDSFRTEAFF. The CDR3 DNA follows: TGTGCCAGCTCACCATTCATTCCGGATCCTGACTCTTTTAGGACTGAAGCTTTCTTT. The complete variable domain, with remaining parts taken from reference TRBV18 and TRBJ1-1, reads NAGVMQNPRHLVRRRGQEARLRCSPMKGHSHVYWYRQLPEEGLKFMVYLQKENIIDESGMPKERFSAEFPKEGPSILRIQQVVRGDSAAYFCASSPFIPDPDSFRTEAFFGQGTRLTVV.

The rearrangement links TRBV10-1 to TRBJ2-2; 8 bases match TRBD2. CDR1 WNHNN and CDR2 SYGVQD come from the germline V gene (reference sequence). CDR3 length: 16 residues. J was trimmed by 4 bases and V by 3 bases; bases with no gene match: 7. The CDR3 region is CASSDSGGPITGELFF. CDR3 DNA: TGCGCCAGCAGTGATTCGGGAGGGCCTATCACCGGGGAGCTGTTTTTT.

This rearrangement joins TRBV19 to TRBJ1-5; 7 nucleotides line up with TRBD1. The CDR3 has 15 amino acids. Trimming took 6 bases from V and 4 from J; bases not matched to a gene: 9. Per the germline V gene, CDR1 is LNHDA and CDR2 is SQIVND (reference sequence). The CDR3 spells CASSDTGDPNQPQHF. In DNA form, the CDR3 reads TGTGCCAGTAGCGACACAGGGGACCCAAATCAGCCCCAGCATTTT. The full variable domain, in which reference TRBV19 and TRBJ1-5 provide the parts outside the CDR3, is DGGITQSPKYLFRKEGQNVTLSCEQNLNHDAMYWYRQDPGQGLRLIYYSQIVNDFQKGDIAEGYSVSREKKESFPLTVTSAQKNPTAFYLCASSDTGDPNQPQHFGDGTRLSIL.

V usage is TRBV29-1 and J usage is TRBJ2-1, with D perhaps TRBD2 (6 bases). Germline V lookup: CDR1 SQVTM, CDR2 ANQGSEA. The V gene lost 4 bases and the J gene lost 0 bases, with 10 bases spanning the gap. The CDR3 is 14 amino acids. The CDR3 nucleotides are TGCAGCGTTGTAGCGGATAGCTCCTACAATGAGCAGTTCTTC. Amino acids: CSVVADSSYNEQFF.

The CDR3 sequence is CAWSERTGEKLFF. CDR3 DNA sequence: TGTGCCTGGAGTGAGCGGACAGGGGAAAAACTGTTTTTT. V gene TRBV30 combines with J gene TRBJ1-4; 8 bases match TRBD1. Per the germline V gene, CDR1 is GTSNPN and CDR2 is SVGIG (reference sequence). The V gene end was trimmed by 1 base and the J gene end by 8 bases; junction bases not matched to a gene: 3. The CDR3 has 13 residues.

The V call is TRBV6-5, the J call TRBJ2-7, with a possible D match to TRBD1 (5 bases). The CDR3 extends over 13 amino acids. V lost 4 bases, J lost 4 bases, and 11 bases lay in between. CDR1 is MNHEY, CDR2 SVGAGI, per germline. CDR3 in amino acids: CASSLGRPYEQYF. CDR3 DNA: TGTGCCAGCAGTTTGGGGCGCCCTTACGAGCAGTACTTC.

This chain links TRBV27 with TRBJ1-6; weak D call: TRBD1 (5 bases). The CDR3 spans 15 residues. V gave up 6 bases and J gave up 8 bases, with 17 bases separating them. The germline V gene encodes CDR1 MNHEY and CDR2 SMNVEV (reference sequence). As DNA, the CDR3 is TGTGCCAGCAGCCAACCAGGGCTGATTGATTCACCCCTCCACTTT. Translated: CASSQPGLIDSPLHF.

The chain recombines TRBV5-4 with TRBJ1-6, with TRBD1 matching 8 bases. Germline loops: CDR1 SGHNT, CDR2 YYREEE (reference sequence). V shed 2 bases, J shed 4 bases, and the junction held 2 bases outside the gene matches. The CDR3 extends over 15 amino acids. The chain's CDR3 is CASSLTGGYNSPLHF. CDR3 DNA: TGTGCCAGCAGCTTAACAGGGGGGTATAATTCACCCCTCCACTTT.

This chain joins TRBV2 and TRBJ1-1, with 7 bases identical to TRBD1. The CDR3 totals 12 residues. V lost 7 bases, J lost 5 bases, and 4 bases stayed unmatched. Germline CDR1 and CDR2: SNHLY and FYNNEI. The CDR3 protein is CASNLQGTEAFF. CDR3 coding DNA: TGTGCCAGCAACTTACAGGGGACTGAAGCTTTCTTT. The whole variable domain, remainder taken from reference TRBV2 and TRBJ1-1, is EPEVTQTPSHQVTQMGQEVILRCVPISNHLYFYWYRQILGQKVEFLVSFYNNEISEKSEIFDDQFSVERPDGSNFTLKIRSTKLEDSAMYFCASNLQGTEAFFGQGTRLTVV.

The chain combines TRBV6-1 with TRBJ2-7; 10 nucleotides align to TRBD1. Unmatched junction bases numbered 4, after V lost 7 bases and J lost 7 bases. Looked up from germline, CDR1 is MNHNS and CDR2 is SASEGT. CDR3 size: 12 residues. The CDR3 nucleotides read TGTGCCAGCAATGACAGGGGGCGAGAGCAGTACTTC. It yields the protein CASNDRGREQYF.

J is TRBJ2-2 and V is TRBV28, with D tentatively TRBD1 (6 bases). V lost 5 bases to trimming and J lost 2 bases, with 9 bases between them. The CDR3 consists of 14 residues. Germline V gives CDR1 MDHEN, CDR2 SYDVKM. The CDR3 DNA sequence: TGTGCCAGCAGTCCGGGACAAAACACCGGGGAGCTGTTTTTT. It specifies CASSPGQNTGELFF.

The chain links TRBV7-9 to TRBJ1-5; no clear D gene. Germline V gene sequence: CDR1 SEHNR, CDR2 FQNEAQ (reference sequence). V was shortened by 5 bases and J by 2 bases, with 16 bases between the two germline ends. The length of the CDR3 is 16 residues. The CDR3 sequence is CASSPGLAQGNQPQHF. The CDR3 nucleotides read TGTGCCAGCAGCCCCGGACTCGCCCAGGGCAATCAGCCCCAGCATTTT.

The V call is TRBV27, the J call TRBJ1-5; maybe TRBD1 (5 bases). This CDR3 has 18 amino acids. In germline, CDR1 is MNHEY, CDR2 SMNVEV (reference sequence). The germline V and J ends were trimmed by 0 bases and 2 bases, with 17 bases remaining between them. CDR3 DNA sequence: TGTGCCAGCAGTTTATCGATAGGGAGGGGACGGGGCAATCAGCCCCAGCATTTT. This sequence encodes CASSLSIGRGRGNQPQHF.

V is TRBV7-9 and J is TRBJ2-5, with no clear D. The J call may be faulty, since TRBJ2-7 better matches the DNA end. Germline V gene sequence: CDR1 SEHNR, CDR2 FQNEAQ (reference sequence). The CDR3 has 13 residues. The CDR3 is CASSLASDYEQYF. The DNA of the CDR3 is TGTGCCAGCAGCTTAGCCAGCGACTACGAGCAGTACTTC.

The chain employs TRBV19 and TRBJ2-2; D not resolved. Germline values: CDR1 LNHDA, CDR2 SQIVND (reference sequence). This CDR3 comprises 10 residues. Trimming removed 6 bases at V and 8 bases at J, with 4 bases between. CDR3 amino acids: CASRRGELFF. CDR3 DNA sequence: TGTGCCAGTAGGAGGGGGGAGCTGTTTTTT.

The chain is built from TRBV11-2 and TRBJ1-1; 7 bases align to TRBD1. Germline CDR1 is SGHAT and CDR2 is FQNNGV. V dropped 3 bases and J dropped 1; count of bases not matched to a gene: 5. The CDR3 runs 15 residues. The chain's CDR3 is CASSFPTGTNTEAFF. CDR3 in DNA: TGTGCCAGCAGCTTCCCGACAGGGACGAACACTGAAGCTTTCTTT.